The entry below describes one TCR beta chain. What it binds is not known. The sample originates from a study of T cell repertoires in cytomegalovirus infection. Background on the study: Public TCR beta signature analysis indicated the presence of both CMV infection and matching HLA type.

TCRdb re-analysed the reads in MiXCR, keeping a single row per CDR3 protein. Counted here are about 920,000 distinct CDR3 sequences, around a third occurring once; the ten biggest clones make up over 12%. Germline CDR1 and CDR2: SGHNT and YYREEE (reference sequence). The V and J ends lost 4 bases and 9 bases, in that order; junction bases with no gene match: 33. The CDR3 consists of 23 residues. The chain employs TRBV5-4 and TRBJ2-1; 11 bases map to TRBD2. The source was cultured CD8+ T cells from PBMCs, collected from culture after CMV antigen stimulation. The clonotype comes from a human donor in good health (CMV status not recorded). Some clones in this sample may be carry-over from other donors' samples. CDR3 bases: TGTGCCAGCAGCCCCCCCGGGGTAGCGGGGGGGCCGGTTAAAAGGTTACGAGGCGGTGAGCAGTTCTTC. This encodes CASSPPGVAGGPVKRLRGGEQFF.